These 10 T cell receptor beta chains originate from one sample sequenced in a study of T-cell memory formation after mild COVID-19 (dated by TCRdb to the early 2020s). The library was produced with 5' RACE. The sequencer listed for this sample is Illumina NovaSeq 6000. Using fastp at Q25 and MiXCR, TCRdb reprocessed the public reads and kept productive beta chains. CDR3 protein duplicates are merged, each entry listing the most common genes and DNA. For this sample the table gives about 320,000 distinct CDR3 sequences, of which roughly an eighth were detected only once. Around 20% of the sample is held by the ten biggest clonotypes. Sample: PBMCs or a T cell subset sorted from them (not recorded which). All receptors come from a man aged 18 to 29 who had mild COVID-19 (a few samples of this study predate the infection). The sample titles of this study are shuffled in the database, so cell type and time point are left out; the donor was told from shared clones.

This clonotype has a handful of counts. The chain uses TRBV4-1 and TRBJ2-5, with a tentative D call TRBD2 (6 bases). The germline V and J ends were trimmed by 1 base and 4 bases, with 10 bases remaining between them. Looked up from germline, CDR1 is MGHRA and CDR2 is YSYEKL. The CDR3 totals 14 residues. The CDR3 reads CASSQASGGETQYF. DNA of the CDR3: TGCGCCAGCAGCCAAGCCTCCGGGGGAGAGACCCAGTACTTC.

V is TRBV27 and J is TRBJ1-6; no firm D call. Trimming took off 2 bases at V and 8 bases at J, with 10 bases between the two ends. This CDR3 has 14 amino acids. Germline CDR1 is MNHEY and CDR2 is SMNVEV (reference sequence). CDR3 amino acids: CASSLRTAHSPLHF. The CDR3 bases are TGTGCCAGCAGTTTACGCACGGCCCATTCACCCCTCCACTTT.

The chain combines TRBV11-1 with TRBJ1-3; D possibly corresponds to TRBD1 (5 bases). The CDR3 runs 16 residues. CDR1 and CDR2 (germline): SGHAT, FQDESV (reference sequence). V lost 5 bases to trimming and J lost 0 bases, with 14 bases between them. The CDR3 DNA follows: TGTGCCAGCAGCCCGGACTGGGGGAGCTCTGGAAACACCATATATTTT. Amino acid sequence: CASSPDWGSSGNTIYF.

This clonotype was seen at least ten times. The chain is built from TRBV5-1 and TRBJ1-2, with D unclear. This CDR3 contains 14 residues. Germline V lookup: CDR1 SGHRS, CDR2 YFSETQ. The V end lost 2 bases, the J end lost 0 bases, and 8 bases lay between the germline ends. The CDR3 region has the DNA TGCGCCAGCAGCTTAACAGAAGCTAACTATGGCTACACCTTC. Translation: CASSLTEANYGYTF.

This clonotype was seen many times. The genes are TRBV4-1 and TRBJ2-7; TRBD1 is a possible D gene (6 bases). The V and J ends lost 5 bases and 3 bases respectively, with 17 bases between them. Germline V gene data show CDR1 as MGHRA and CDR2 as YSYEKL. This CDR3 comprises 15 residues. This chain's CDR3 is CASSTLGQGLYEQYF. The DNA of the CDR3 is TGCGCCAGCAGCACCCTGGGGCAGGGGCTCTACGAGCAGTACTTC.

This clonotype was recorded a few times. The CDR3: CASSLAGQAYGYTF. In DNA, the CDR3 is TGTGCCAGCAGCTTGGCGGGACAGGCCTATGGCTACACCTTC. This chain uses TRBV5-6 with TRBJ1-2, with 8 nucleotides matching TRBD1. The V gene end was trimmed by 0 bases and the J gene end by 4 bases; junction bases not matched to a gene: 2. Germline assignment: CDR1 SGHDT and CDR2 YYEEEE. This CDR3 has 14 amino acids.

The chain uses TRBV7-9 and TRBJ2-7; no definite D call. V gave up 1 base and J gave up 2 bases, with 6 bases separating them. The germline V gene has CDR1 SEHNR and CDR2 FQNEAQ (reference sequence). The CDR3 consists of 13 residues. The CDR3 DNA follows: TGTGCCAGCAGCTTAGTAGGGCCCTACGAGCAGTACTTC. It translates to CASSLVGPYEQYF.

The rearrangement joins TRBV19 to TRBJ2-4; a weak D match, TRBD1 (5 bases). CDR3 length equals 16 residues. CDR1 LNHDA and CDR2 SQIVND come from the germline V gene (reference sequence). V dropped 4 bases and J dropped 2 bases, with 15 bases sitting between them. The CDR3 nucleotides read TGTGCCAGTAGTAGGGGCCACAAATCAACCAAAAACATTCAGTACTTC. Encoded protein: CASSRGHKSTKNIQYF.

This clonotype came up a few times. The chain is built from TRBV6-5 and TRBJ2-2; D remains ambiguous. V was pared by 0 bases and J by 10 bases, with 9 bases between. The CDR3 is 13 residues long. Germline V gene lookup returns CDR1 MNHEY and CDR2 SVGAGI. CDR3: CASSYSDIPELFF. The CDR3 DNA reads as TGTGCCAGCAGTTACTCAGACATCCCGGAGCTGTTTTTT.

This clonotype was seen many times. This rearrangement joins TRBV5-1 to TRBJ2-1; possible D gene TRBD1, 5 bases. The V and J ends lost 3 bases and 7 bases respectively, with 8 bases between them. Germline lookup yields CDR1 SGHRS and CDR2 YFSETQ. The CDR3 contains 12 residues. This chain's CDR3 is CASSSQGNEQFF. The DNA for the CDR3 is TGCGCCAGCAGCTCCCAGGGAAATGAGCAGTTCTTC.